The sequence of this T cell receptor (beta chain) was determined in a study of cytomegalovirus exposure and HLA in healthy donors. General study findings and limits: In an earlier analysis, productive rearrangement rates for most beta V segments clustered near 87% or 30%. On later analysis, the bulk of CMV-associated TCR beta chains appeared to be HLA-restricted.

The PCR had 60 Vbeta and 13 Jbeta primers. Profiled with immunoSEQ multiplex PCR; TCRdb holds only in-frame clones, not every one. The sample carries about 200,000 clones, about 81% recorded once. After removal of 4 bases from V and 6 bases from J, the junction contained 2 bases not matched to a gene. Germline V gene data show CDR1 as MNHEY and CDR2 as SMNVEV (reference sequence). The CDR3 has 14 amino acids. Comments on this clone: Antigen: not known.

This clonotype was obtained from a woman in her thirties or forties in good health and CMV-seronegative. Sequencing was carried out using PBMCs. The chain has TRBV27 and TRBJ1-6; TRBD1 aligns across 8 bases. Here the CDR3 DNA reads TGTGCCAGCAGTTCAGACAGGGGTAATTCACCCCTCCACTTT. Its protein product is CASSSDRGNSPLHF.